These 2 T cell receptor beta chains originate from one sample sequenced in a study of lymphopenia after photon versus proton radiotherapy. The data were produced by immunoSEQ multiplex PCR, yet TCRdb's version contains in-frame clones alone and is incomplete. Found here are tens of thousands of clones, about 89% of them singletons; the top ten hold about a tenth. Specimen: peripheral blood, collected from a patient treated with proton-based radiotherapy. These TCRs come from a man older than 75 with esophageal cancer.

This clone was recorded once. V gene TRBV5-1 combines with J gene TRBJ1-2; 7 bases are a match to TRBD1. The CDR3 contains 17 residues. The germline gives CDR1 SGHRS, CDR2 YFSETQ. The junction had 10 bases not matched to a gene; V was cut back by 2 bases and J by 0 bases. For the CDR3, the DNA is TGCGCCAGCAGCTTTTTAGAAACAGGGGCCACTAACTATGGCTACACCTTC. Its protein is CASSFLETGATNYGYTF.

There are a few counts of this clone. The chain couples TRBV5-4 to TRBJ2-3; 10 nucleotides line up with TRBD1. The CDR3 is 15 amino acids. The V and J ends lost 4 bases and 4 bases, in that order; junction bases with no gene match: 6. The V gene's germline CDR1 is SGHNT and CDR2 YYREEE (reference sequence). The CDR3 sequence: CASSPDRGRSDTQYF. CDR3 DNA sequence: TGTGCCAGCAGCCCCGACAGGGGGCGGTCAGATACGCAGTATTTT.